This T cell receptor (beta chain) stems from a study of control samples from healthy donors and cancer patients. TCRdb keeps only in-frame clones here, not all; method: immunoSEQ multiplex PCR. The table shows some 130,000 clones, with around 90% occurring only once. CDR1 and CDR2 (germline): SGHTA, FQGTGA. This CDR3 has 16 residues. Between the trimmed V and J ends, which lost 2 bases and 4 bases, there was a span of 15 bases. The rearrangement uses TRBV7-3 and TRBJ2-1; D tentatively fits TRBD1 or TRBD2 (5 bases each). This sequence originates from a man aged 40-49 years in good health. Sequenced material: blood. CDR3 region: CASSLEGRASYNEQFF. DNA for the CDR3: TGTGCCAGCAGCTTAGAGGGCAGGGCCTCATACAATGAGCAGTTCTTC.